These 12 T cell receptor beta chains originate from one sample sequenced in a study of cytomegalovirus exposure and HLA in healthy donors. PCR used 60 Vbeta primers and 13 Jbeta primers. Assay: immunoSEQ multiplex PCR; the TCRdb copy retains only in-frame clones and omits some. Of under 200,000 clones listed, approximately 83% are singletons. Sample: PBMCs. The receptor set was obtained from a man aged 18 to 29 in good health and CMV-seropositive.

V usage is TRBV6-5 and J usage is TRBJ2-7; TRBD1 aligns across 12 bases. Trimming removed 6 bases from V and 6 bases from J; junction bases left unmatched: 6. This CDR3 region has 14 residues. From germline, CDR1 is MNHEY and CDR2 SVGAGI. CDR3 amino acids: CASSRTGQGAEQYF. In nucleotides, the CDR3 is TGTGCCAGCAGCAGAACGGGACAGGGGGCCGAGCAGTACTTC.

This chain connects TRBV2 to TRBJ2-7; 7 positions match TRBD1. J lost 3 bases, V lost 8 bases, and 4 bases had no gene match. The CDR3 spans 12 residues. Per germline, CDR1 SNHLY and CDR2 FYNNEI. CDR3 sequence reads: CASEGADYEQYF. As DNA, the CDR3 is TGTGCCAGCGAGGGGGCTGACTACGAGCAGTACTTC.

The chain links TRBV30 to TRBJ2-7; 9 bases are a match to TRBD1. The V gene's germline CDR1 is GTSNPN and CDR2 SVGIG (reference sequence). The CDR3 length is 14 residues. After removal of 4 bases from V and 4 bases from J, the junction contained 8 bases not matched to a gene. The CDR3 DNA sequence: TGTGCCTGGACCAGGGGGACAGGGTGGTACGAGCAGTACTTC. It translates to CAWTRGTGWYEQYF.

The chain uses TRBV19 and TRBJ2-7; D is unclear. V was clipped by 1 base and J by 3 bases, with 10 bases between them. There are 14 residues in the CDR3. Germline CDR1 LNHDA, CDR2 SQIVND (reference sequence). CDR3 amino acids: CASSIAKSDYEQYF. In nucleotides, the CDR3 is TGTGCCAGTAGTATAGCTAAGAGCGACTACGAGCAGTACTTC. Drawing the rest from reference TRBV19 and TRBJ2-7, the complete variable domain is DGGITQSPKYLFRKEGQNVTLSCEQNLNHDAMYWYRQDPGQGLRLIYYSQIVNDFQKGDIAEGYSVSREKKESFPLTVTSAQKNPTAFYLCASSIAKSDYEQYFGPGTRLTVT.

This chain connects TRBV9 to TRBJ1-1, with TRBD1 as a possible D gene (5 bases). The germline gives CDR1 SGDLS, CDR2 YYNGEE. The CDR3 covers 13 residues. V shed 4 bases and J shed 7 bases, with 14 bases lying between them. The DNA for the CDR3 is TGTGCCAGCAGCCCTAGCGGGGGAAATGAAGCTTTCTTT. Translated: CASSPSGGNEAFF.

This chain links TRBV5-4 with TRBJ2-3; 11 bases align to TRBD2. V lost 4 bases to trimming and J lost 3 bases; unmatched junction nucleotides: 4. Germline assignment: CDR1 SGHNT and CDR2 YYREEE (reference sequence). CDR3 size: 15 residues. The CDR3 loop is CASSASSGGTDTQYF. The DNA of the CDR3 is TGTGCCAGCAGCGCATCTAGCGGGGGGACAGATACGCAGTATTTT.

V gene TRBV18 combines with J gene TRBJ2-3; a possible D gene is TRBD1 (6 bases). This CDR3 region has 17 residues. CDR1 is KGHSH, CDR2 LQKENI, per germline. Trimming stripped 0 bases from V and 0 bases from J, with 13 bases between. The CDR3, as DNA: TGTGCCAGCTCACCACCGTCGGGACAATCTAGCACAGATACGCAGTATTTT. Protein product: CASSPPSGQSSTDTQYF. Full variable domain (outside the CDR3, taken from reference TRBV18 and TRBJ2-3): NAGVMQNPRHLVRRRGQEARLRCSPMKGHSHVYWYRQLPEEGLKFMVYLQKENIIDESGMPKERFSAEFPKEGPSILRIQQVVRGDSAAYFCASSPPSGQSSTDTQYFGPGTRLTVL.

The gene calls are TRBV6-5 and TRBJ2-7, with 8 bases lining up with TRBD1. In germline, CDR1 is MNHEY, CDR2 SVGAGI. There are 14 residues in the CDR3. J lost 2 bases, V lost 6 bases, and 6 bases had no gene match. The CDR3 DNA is TGTGCCAGCAGCTTCGGGACAGGAGCCTACGAGCAGTACTTC. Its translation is CASSFGTGAYEQYF.

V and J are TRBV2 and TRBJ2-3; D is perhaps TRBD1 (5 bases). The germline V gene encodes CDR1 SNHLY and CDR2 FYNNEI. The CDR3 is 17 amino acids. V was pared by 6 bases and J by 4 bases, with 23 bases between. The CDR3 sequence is CASRLTGRTLRADTQYF. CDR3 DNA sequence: TGTGCCAGCAGGCTGACTGGACGGACCCTCAGGGCAGATACGCAGTATTTT.

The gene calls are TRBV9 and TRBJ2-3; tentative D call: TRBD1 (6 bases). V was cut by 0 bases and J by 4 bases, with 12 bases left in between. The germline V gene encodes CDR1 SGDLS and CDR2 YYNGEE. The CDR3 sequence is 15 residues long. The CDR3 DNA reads TGTGCCAGCAGCGTAGCACAGGGTCGTGCAGATACGCAGTATTTT. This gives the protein CASSVAQGRADTQYF.

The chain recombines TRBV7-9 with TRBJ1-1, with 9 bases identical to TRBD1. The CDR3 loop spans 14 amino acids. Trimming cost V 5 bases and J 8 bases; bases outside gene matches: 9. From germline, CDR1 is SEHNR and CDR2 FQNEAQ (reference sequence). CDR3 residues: CASSPPTGGGEAFF. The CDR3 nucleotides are TGTGCCAGCAGCCCCCCAACAGGGGGCGGGGAAGCTTTCTTT.

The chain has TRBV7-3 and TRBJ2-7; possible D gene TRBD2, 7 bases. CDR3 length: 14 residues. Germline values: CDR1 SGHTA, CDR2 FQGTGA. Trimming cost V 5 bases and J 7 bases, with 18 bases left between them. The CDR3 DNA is TGTGCCAGCAGCACAAACGGGGGAGGGGGGGAGCAGTACTTC. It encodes CASSTNGGGGEQYF.